This TCR beta chain was captured by sequencing in a study of blood T cells in healthy people across ages. The study, taken as a whole, reports: Unsorted PBMCs ruled out conclusive naive versus antigen-experienced comparison. The study lacked donor CMV status, which possibly confounded expanded clonotype changes.

Per germline, CDR1 SGDLS and CDR2 YYNGEE. This CDR3 region has 16 residues. The junction had 6 bases not matched to a gene; V was cut back by 3 bases and J by 0 bases. In the case of this clonotype: Its antigen is not identified.

Alongside a J-beta primer mix, a sample-barcoded 5' primer served in a second PCR lasting roughly 6 to 11 cycles. TCRdb independently ran MiXCR on the 5' RACE reads; one entry per CDR3 protein. Of 1,100,000 or so distinct CDR3 sequences listed, 40% to 55% are singletons. The sequencing sample was made of blood. This sequence was found in a woman between 55 and 75 years old in good health. The chain recombines TRBV9 with TRBJ1-2; TRBD1 agrees at 9 bases. The CDR3 is CASSGRTGAANYGYTF. DNA of the CDR3: TGTGCCAGCAGCGGCCGGACAGGGGCCGCTAACTATGGCTACACCTTC.